Below, 28 T cell receptor beta chains from the same sample are listed, as sequenced in a study of T cells after yellow fever vaccination. TCRdb re-analysed the 5' RACE reads in MiXCR, keeping a single row per CDR3 protein. This table holds roughly 170,000 distinct CDR3 sequences, about a tenth found once. The material was CD8+ T cells sorted from PBMCs, obtained 45 days after the yellow fever booster vaccination. All receptors derive from a man younger than 30 who received the YFV17D yellow fever vaccine.

The chain employs TRBV9 and TRBJ2-7; 12 bases fit TRBD2. V shed 5 bases and J 2 bases; nucleotides not matched to a gene: 11. The V gene's germline CDR1 is SGDLS and CDR2 YYNGEE. The CDR3 extends over 17 amino acids. The CDR3 DNA reads as TGTGCCAGCAGACAGACTAGCGGGGGCCGAAAAGCCTACGAGCAGTACTTC. Encoded protein: CASRQTSGGRKAYEQYF.

This clonotype was seen more than once but under ten times. The CDR3 is CASSQDLGGAQHF. Here the CDR3 DNA reads TGTGCCAGTAGCCAAGACTTGGGTGGGGCCCAGCATTTT. V and J are TRBV19 and TRBJ1-5; D unresolved. Germline-derived CDR1 and CDR2 are LNHDA and SQIVND (reference sequence). The V end was cut by 6 bases, the J end by 11 bases, with 17 bases between. The CDR3 runs 13 residues.

This sequence joins TRBV4-1 and TRBJ2-2, with TRBD2 matching over 7 bases. The CDR3 covers 15 residues. The junction had 5 bases not matched to a gene; V was cut back by 4 bases and J by 3 bases. The germline gives CDR1 MGHRA, CDR2 YSYEKL. CDR3 nucleotide sequence: TGCGCCAGCAGCCTCGAAGCGGGGTACACCGGGGAGCTGTTTTTT. Protein: CASSLEAGYTGELFF.

This chain joins TRBV15 and TRBJ1-1, with a possible D match to TRBD1 (6 bases). Trimming removed 3 bases at V and 1 base at J, with 12 bases between. This CDR3 spans 15 amino acids. Germline CDR1 LNHNV, CDR2 YYDKDF (reference sequence). CDR3 residues: CATSRDSGSNTEAFF. CDR3 coding DNA: TGTGCCACCAGCAGGGACAGCGGATCGAACACTGAAGCTTTCTTT.

The sample holds a few counts of this clonotype. The chain employs TRBV15 and TRBJ2-5, with TRBD1 identical over 7 bases. The germline CDR1 and CDR2 sequences are LNHNV and YYDKDF (reference sequence). V trimming: 4 bases; J trimming: 2 bases; junction bases outside the gene matches: 4. CDR3 length equals 14 residues. CDR3: CATSTGQPQETQYF. CDR3 sequence (DNA): TGTGCCACCAGCACGGGACAGCCGCAAGAGACCCAGTACTTC.

The V gene is TRBV9, the J gene TRBJ2-5; 10 bases match TRBD1. CDR3 size: 16 residues. The germline CDR1 and CDR2 sequences are SGDLS and YYNGEE. V lost 4 bases to trimming and J lost 3 bases; unmatched junction nucleotides: 9. CDR3: CASSSPSGTGEETQYF. CDR3 in DNA: TGTGCCAGCAGCTCCCCCTCTGGGACAGGGGAAGAGACCCAGTACTTC.

The J gene is TRBJ2-1, the V gene TRBV6-5; D is undetermined. CDR3 length: 15 residues. The ends were cut back, 0 bases at V and 2 bases at J, with 8 bases in the middle. The germline CDR1 and CDR2 sequences are MNHEY and SVGAGI. CDR3 sequence: CASSYSRYPYNEQFF. The DNA for the CDR3 is TGTGCCAGCAGTTACTCACGGTATCCCTACAATGAGCAGTTCTTC.

This chain connects TRBV9 to TRBJ2-3; 10 nucleotides agree with TRBD1. The germline gives CDR1 SGDLS, CDR2 YYNGEE. The V gene end was trimmed by 2 bases and the J gene end by 6 bases; junction bases not matched to a gene: 9. The CDR3 spans 16 residues. The CDR3 spells CASSVGDRGREDTQYF. In DNA, the CDR3 is TGTGCCAGCAGCGTGGGAGACAGGGGGCGAGAGGATACGCAGTATTTT.

V usage is TRBV10-3 and J usage is TRBJ1-2; TRBD1 might be the D (5 bases). Looked up from germline, CDR1 is ENHRY and CDR2 is SYGVKD. This CDR3 contains 12 residues. Trimming shortened V by 7 bases and J by 6 bases, and 12 bases separated the two germline ends. For the CDR3, the DNA is TGTGCCATCATCTCGGGAGGGGATGGCTACACCTTC. The encoded protein is CAIISGGDGYTF.

This clonotype was seen more than once but under ten times. This chain joins TRBV6-1 and TRBJ1-5, with D uncertain. This CDR3 region has 15 residues. Per the germline V gene, CDR1 is MNHNS and CDR2 is SASEGT. V dropped 2 bases and J dropped 2 bases, with 10 bases sitting between them. This CDR3 reads CASSESWGRNQPQHF. Written as DNA, the CDR3 is TGTGCCAGCAGTGAAAGCTGGGGTCGCAATCAGCCCCAGCATTTT.

This chain connects TRBV11-2 to TRBJ2-3; the match to TRBD2 covers 11 bases. Looked up from germline, CDR1 is SGHAT and CDR2 is FQNNGV. The CDR3 totals 17 residues. Trimming removed 4 bases from V and 2 bases from J; junction bases left unmatched: 8. CDR3 amino acids: CASSYVAGGRATDTQYF. DNA of the CDR3: TGTGCCAGCAGCTACGTAGCGGGGGGGCGTGCCACAGATACGCAGTATTTT.

The V call is TRBV5-4, the J call TRBJ2-7; D unclear. V was pared by 1 base and J by 5 bases, with 13 bases between. Germline CDR1 SGHNT, CDR2 YYREEE (reference sequence). The CDR3 has 14 residues. The CDR3, as DNA: TGTGCCAGCAGCTTGTCAGGACCCCTTGACGAGCAGTACTTC. The encoded protein is CASSLSGPLDEQYF.

This clonotype has only a few counts. This rearrangement joins TRBV24-1 to TRBJ2-2; D may be TRBD2 (6 bases). CDR1 and CDR2 (germline): KGHDR, SFDVKD. The CDR3 sequence is 14 residues long. V lost 9 bases, J lost 4 bases, and 14 bases lay in between. This CDR3 is CATRGRRSTGELFF. The CDR3 DNA follows: TGTGCCACCCGTGGGAGGAGGAGCACCGGGGAGCTGTTTTTT.

The CDR3 here is CSVVSRTAEQYF. The CDR3 DNA follows: TGCAGCGTTGTGTCCAGGACCGCCGAGCAGTACTTC. The rearrangement joins TRBV29-1 to TRBJ2-7; D is unresolved. The CDR3 loop spans 12 amino acids. CDR1 is SQVTM and CDR2 is ANQGSEA in the germline V gene. With 4 bases removed from V and 6 bases from J, the gap between germline ends came to 13 bases.

Ten or more counts support this clonotype. The V call is TRBV6-2 or TRBV6-3, the J call TRBJ1-1, with D unclear. The CDR3 has 12 amino acids. Looked up from germline, CDR1 is MNHEY and CDR2 is SVGEGT. The V end was cut by 0 bases, the J end by 7 bases, with 6 bases between. The chain's CDR3 is CASSYSGSEAFF. The CDR3 coding sequence is TGTGCCAGCAGTTACTCGGGGAGTGAAGCTTTCTTT.

The CDR3 coding sequence is TGCAGTGCTACTCAGGGGACGACTTTTTCAGCTTTCTTT. Translation: CSATQGTTFSAFF. The rearrangement links TRBV20-1 to TRBJ1-1; D might be TRBD1 (6 bases). Trimming removed 4 bases from V and 10 bases from J, with 19 bases in between. Germline CDR1 DFQATT, CDR2 SNEGSKA (reference sequence). This CDR3 is built from 13 residues.

This clonotype turned up a few times. V is TRBV30 and J is TRBJ1-5; 7 bases match TRBD1. The CDR3 extends over 14 amino acids. Germline V gene sequence: CDR1 GTSNPN, CDR2 SVGIG (reference sequence). With 5 bases clipped from V and 1 base from J, the junction kept 5 bases outside the gene matches. The CDR3 DNA reads TGTGCCTGGGCACTGGGACAGAGCAATCAGCCCCAGCATTTT. Translated, it gives CAWALGQSNQPQHF.

This clonotype was seen ten or more times. The chain recombines TRBV27 with TRBJ1-4; TRBD1 agrees at 8 bases. V trimming: 4 bases; J trimming: 11 bases; junction bases outside the gene matches: 15. The CDR3 length is 16 residues. Looked up from germline, CDR1 is MNHEY and CDR2 is SMNVEV (reference sequence). CDR3 bases: TGTGCCAGCAGTTCCACCCTTCTGGGGACAGGTCAGAAACTGTTTTTT. Translated, it gives CASSSTLLGTGQKLFF.

This clonotype was observed a handful of times. In DNA form, the CDR3 reads TGTGCCAGCAGTCCAGGGGGCCTGGTTGAAAAACTGTTTTTT. Residues: CASSPGGLVEKLFF. V is TRBV28 and J is TRBJ1-4; 8 bases map to TRBD1. The CDR3 contains 14 residues. V trimming: 5 bases; J trimming: 7 bases; junction bases outside the gene matches: 6. Germline V gene data show CDR1 as MDHEN and CDR2 as SYDVKM.

The rearrangement links TRBV20-1 to TRBJ2-7, with 9 bases lining up with TRBD1. The ends lost 3 bases at V and 2 bases at J; junction bases unmatched: 5. The germline gives CDR1 DFQATT, CDR2 SNEGSKA (reference sequence). This CDR3 is 14 amino acids long. This CDR3 is CSARGDREAYEQYF. CDR3 DNA sequence: TGCAGTGCTAGGGGGGACAGGGAAGCCTACGAGCAGTACTTC.

There are many counts of this clonotype. V and J are TRBV7-9 and TRBJ1-1; 8 bases match TRBD1. This CDR3 region has 12 residues. Germline CDR1 SEHNR, CDR2 FQNEAQ (reference sequence). V lost 5 bases, J lost 11 bases, and 7 bases stayed unmatched. The CDR3 region has the DNA TGTGCCAGCAGCGGATGGACAGGGCAGGCTTTCTTT. This sequence encodes CASSGWTGQAFF.

This chain connects TRBV5-1 to TRBJ2-3, with a weak D call TRBD2 (7 bases). Germline CDR1 and CDR2: SGHRS and YFSETQ. V was clipped by 0 bases and J by 3 bases, with 11 bases between them. The CDR3 contains 15 residues. CDR3 amino acids: CASSLEGGGTDTQYF. CDR3 sequence (DNA): TGCGCCAGCAGCTTGGAAGGGGGGGGGACAGATACGCAGTATTTT.

V and J are TRBV11-2 and TRBJ1-2; D gene unclear. This CDR3 spans 14 amino acids. Looked up from germline, CDR1 is SGHAT and CDR2 is FQNNGV. Trimming removed 1 base at V and 3 bases at J, with 9 bases between. Written as DNA, the CDR3 is TGTGCCAGCAGCTTAGCCCGGGTGGACTATGGCTACACCTTC. It codes for CASSLARVDYGYTF.

This clonotype was counted between two and nine times. The gene calls are TRBV27 and TRBJ2-6, with D possibly TRBD1 on 6 matching bases. The CDR3 sequence is 17 residues long. Looked up from germline, CDR1 is MNHEY and CDR2 is SMNVEV (reference sequence). Trimming removed 2 bases from V and 0 bases from J, with 11 bases in between. CDR3 DNA: TGTGCCAGCAGTTTACTCATGACAGGCTCTGGGGCCAACGTCCTGACTTTC. It encodes CASSLLMTGSGANVLTF.

A few counts support this clonotype. The J gene is TRBJ1-5, the V gene TRBV27; D ambiguous. V lost 11 bases to trimming and J lost 0 bases, with 17 bases between them. The germline gives CDR1 MNHEY, CDR2 SMNVEV (reference sequence). The CDR3 contains 15 residues. CDR3 in amino acids: CASPGRYLSNQPQHF. The DNA for the CDR3 is TGTGCCTCCCCCGGCCGTTACCTTAGCAATCAGCCCCAGCATTTT.

This clonotype was recorded many times. In DNA form, the CDR3 reads TGCAGTGCTAGAGATGATTTGGAAGGGAAGGGCTACGAGCAGTACTTC. Translation: CSARDDLEGKGYEQYF. This rearrangement joins TRBV20-1 to TRBJ2-7; D is undetermined. CDR1 and CDR2 from the germline V gene are DFQATT and SNEGSKA (reference sequence). CDR3 length: 16 amino acids. Trimming stripped 0 bases from V and 3 bases from J, with 18 bases between.

The rearrangement joins TRBV27 to TRBJ2-1; TRBD2 agrees at 7 bases. This CDR3 has 16 residues. Germline V CDR1 and CDR2: MNHEY, SMNVEV (reference sequence). The ends lost 1 base at V and 6 bases at J; junction bases unmatched: 9. CDR3 protein: CASSLWTRGNSNEQFF. For the CDR3, the DNA is TGTGCCAGCAGTTTATGGACTAGAGGGAATTCCAATGAGCAGTTCTTC.

The V call is TRBV9, the J call TRBJ2-7; 13 bases map to TRBD2. This CDR3 has 16 amino acids. Germline CDR1 is SGDLS and CDR2 is YYNGEE. The V segment lost 0 bases and the J segment 5 bases; nucleotides outside the gene matches: 5. CDR3 region: CASSVEGLAGRNEQYF. CDR3 nucleotides: TGTGCCAGCAGCGTAGAGGGACTAGCGGGGAGGAACGAGCAGTACTTC.